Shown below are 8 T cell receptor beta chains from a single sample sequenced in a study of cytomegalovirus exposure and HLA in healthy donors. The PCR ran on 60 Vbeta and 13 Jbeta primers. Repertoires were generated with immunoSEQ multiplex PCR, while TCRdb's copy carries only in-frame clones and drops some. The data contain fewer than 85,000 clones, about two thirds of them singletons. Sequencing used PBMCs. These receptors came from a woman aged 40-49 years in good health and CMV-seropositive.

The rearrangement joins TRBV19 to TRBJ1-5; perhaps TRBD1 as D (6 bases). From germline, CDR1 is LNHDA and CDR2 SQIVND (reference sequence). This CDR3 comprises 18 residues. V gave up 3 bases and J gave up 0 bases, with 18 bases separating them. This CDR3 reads CASSIGRGGGYSNQPQHF. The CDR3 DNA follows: TGTGCCAGTAGTATTGGCAGGGGAGGGGGGTATAGCAATCAGCCCCAGCATTTT.

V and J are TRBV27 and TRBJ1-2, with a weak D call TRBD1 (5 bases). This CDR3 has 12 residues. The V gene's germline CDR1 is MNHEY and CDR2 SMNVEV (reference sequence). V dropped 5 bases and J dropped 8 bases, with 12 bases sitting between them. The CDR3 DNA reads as TGTGCCAGCAGTACCCGGGACTCCGGCTACACCTTC. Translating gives CASSTRDSGYTF.

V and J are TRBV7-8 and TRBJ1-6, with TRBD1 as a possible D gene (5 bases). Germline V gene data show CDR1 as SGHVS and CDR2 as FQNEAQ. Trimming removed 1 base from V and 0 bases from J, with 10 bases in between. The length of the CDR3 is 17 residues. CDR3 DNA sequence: TGTGCCAGCAGCTTAGTCGCAGGGCACTCCTATAATTCACCCCTCCACTTT. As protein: CASSLVAGHSYNSPLHF. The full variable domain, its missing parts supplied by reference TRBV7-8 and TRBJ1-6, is GAGVSQSPRYKVAKRGQDVALRCDPISGHVSLFWYQQALGQGPEFLTYFQNEAQLDKSGLPSDRFFAERPEGSVSTLKIQRTQQEDSAVYLCASSLVAGHSYNSPLHFGNGTRLTVT.

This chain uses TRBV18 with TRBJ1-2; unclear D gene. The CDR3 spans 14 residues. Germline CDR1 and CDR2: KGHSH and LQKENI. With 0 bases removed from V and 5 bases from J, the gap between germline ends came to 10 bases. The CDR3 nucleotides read TGTGCCAGCTCACCACCCGCGGGAGATTATGGCTACACCTTC. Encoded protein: CASSPPAGDYGYTF.

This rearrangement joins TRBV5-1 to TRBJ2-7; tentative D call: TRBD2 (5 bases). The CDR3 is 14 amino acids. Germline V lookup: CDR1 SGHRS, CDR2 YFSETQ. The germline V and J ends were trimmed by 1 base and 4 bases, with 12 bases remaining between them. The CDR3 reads CASSLSGPGYEQYF. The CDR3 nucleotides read TGCGCCAGCAGCTTGTCTGGCCCGGGGTACGAGCAGTACTTC.

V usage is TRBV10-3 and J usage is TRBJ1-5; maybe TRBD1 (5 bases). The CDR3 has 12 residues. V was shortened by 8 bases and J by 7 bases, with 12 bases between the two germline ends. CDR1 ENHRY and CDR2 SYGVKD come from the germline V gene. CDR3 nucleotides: TGTGCCATCGGGGGGGGGATGCAGCCCCAGCATTTT. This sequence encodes CAIGGGMQPQHF.

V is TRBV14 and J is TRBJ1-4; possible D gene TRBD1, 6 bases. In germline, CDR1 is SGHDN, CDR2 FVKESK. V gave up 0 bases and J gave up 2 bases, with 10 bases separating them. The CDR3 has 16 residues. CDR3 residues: CASSQEWTETNEKLFF. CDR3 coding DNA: TGTGCCAGCAGCCAAGAGTGGACAGAGACTAATGAAAAACTGTTTTTT. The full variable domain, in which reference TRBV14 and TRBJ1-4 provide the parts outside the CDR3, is EAGVTQFPSHSVIEKGQTVTLRCDPISGHDNLYWYRRVMGKEIKFLLHFVKESKQDESGMPNNRFLAERTGGTYSTLKVQPAELEDSGVYFCASSQEWTETNEKLFFGSGTQLSVL.

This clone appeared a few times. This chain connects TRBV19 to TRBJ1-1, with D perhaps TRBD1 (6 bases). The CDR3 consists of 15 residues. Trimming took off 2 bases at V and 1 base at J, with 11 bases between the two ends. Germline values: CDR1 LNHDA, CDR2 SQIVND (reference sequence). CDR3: CASSIRTVSNTEAFF. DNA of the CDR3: TGTGCCAGTAGTATACGGACAGTTTCGAACACTGAAGCTTTCTTT. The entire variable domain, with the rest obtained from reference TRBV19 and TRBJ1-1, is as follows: DGGITQSPKYLFRKEGQNVTLSCEQNLNHDAMYWYRQDPGQGLRLIYYSQIVNDFQKGDIAEGYSVSREKKESFPLTVTSAQKNPTAFYLCASSIRTVSNTEAFFGQGTRLTVV.